This T cell receptor beta chain was profiled in a study of T cell changes during pregnancy in multiple sclerosis. TCRdb keeps only in-frame clones here, not all; method: immunoSEQ multiplex PCR. The sample shows about 39,000 clones, almost 95% of them seen only once. The CDR3 totals 13 residues. Trimming removed 3 bases from V and 5 bases from J; junction bases left unmatched: 2. Germline CDR1 reads SGHNT; CDR2 reads YYREEE (reference sequence). This receptor was obtained from a female donor with multiple sclerosis, enrolled in a pregnancy study. Sequencing used CD4+ T cells from peripheral blood mononuclear cells, obtained after pregnancy. The chain recombines TRBV5-4 with TRBJ2-5; 9 nucleotides match TRBD1. CDR3 sequence: CASSWTGVETQYF. CDR3 in DNA: TGTGCCAGCAGCTGGACAGGGGTTGAGACCCAGTACTTC.